The entry that follows covers one TCR beta chain sequence. Germline V lookup: CDR1 PRHDT, CDR2 FYEKMQ (reference sequence). The germline V and J ends were trimmed by 2 bases and 5 bases, with 12 bases remaining between them. This CDR3 is built from 14 residues. Original processing notes: Estimates of nucleated cell counts were drawn from the amplification of reference gene primers. The protocol was immunoSEQ multiplex PCR, while the TCRdb copy is restricted to in-frame clones and leaves out a portion. The V and J calls and clone size are taken from that table; D and trimming were inferred from the DNA. The repertoire consists of over 85,000 clones, with about nine tenths occurring once and the leading ten covering approximately 1%. The sample belongs to a study of blood T cell repertoires in COVID-19. Overall study: In each case, the material was cDNA or gDNA derived from T cells, B-cell-depleted T cells, or PBMCs.

This receptor was identified in a human donor in a cohort sampled during active COVID-19. The rearrangement uses TRBV13 and TRBJ1-1; unclear D gene. Source material: peripheral blood. CDR3 bases: TGTGCCAGCAGCTTAAGCCGGGTTGGAACTGAAGCTTTCTTT. Protein sequence: CASSLSRVGTEAFF.